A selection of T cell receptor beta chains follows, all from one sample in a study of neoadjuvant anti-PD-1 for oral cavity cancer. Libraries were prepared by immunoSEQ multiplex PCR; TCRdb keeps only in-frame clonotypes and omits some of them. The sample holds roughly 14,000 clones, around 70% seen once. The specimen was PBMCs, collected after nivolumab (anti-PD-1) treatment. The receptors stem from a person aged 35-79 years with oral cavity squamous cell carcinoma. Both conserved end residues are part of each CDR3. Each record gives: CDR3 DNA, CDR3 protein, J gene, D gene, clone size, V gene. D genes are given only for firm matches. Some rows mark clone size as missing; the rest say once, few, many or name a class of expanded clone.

cdr3_nt: TGTGCCAGCAGTTATGACAGGGGCGTTGGGGGCTCCTACGAGCAGTACTTC
cdr3_aa: CASSYDRGVGGSYEQYF
j_call: TRBJ2-7
d_call: TRBD1
clone_size: once
v_call: TRBV28

cdr3_nt: TGCGCCAGCAGCCGCGTCCAGGGGGCGGGCACTGAAGCTTTCTTT
cdr3_aa: CASSRVQGAGTEAFF
j_call: TRBJ1-1
d_call: TRBD1
clone_size: -
v_call: TRBV4-1

cdr3_nt: TGTGCCAGCAGCTTTCCGGCCTCAGGAGCTAACACCGGGGAGCTGTTTTTT
cdr3_aa: CASSFPASGANTGELFF
j_call: TRBJ2-2
d_call: -
clone_size: -
v_call: TRBV5-6

cdr3_nt: TGTGCCAGCAATCATATGGGACAGGGGTTGGACGAGCAGTACTTC
cdr3_aa: CASNHMGQGLDEQYF
j_call: TRBJ2-7
d_call: TRBD1
clone_size: once
v_call: TRBV6-1

cdr3_nt: TGTGCCAGTAGTAGTAGCGGGAGTACGGGGGAGCAGTACTTC
cdr3_aa: CASSSSGSTGEQYF
j_call: TRBJ2-7
d_call: TRBD2
clone_size: -
v_call: TRBV19

cdr3_nt: TGTGCCAGCAGTGACGGACTGAACACTGAAGCTTTCTTT
cdr3_aa: CASSDGLNTEAFF
j_call: TRBJ1-1
d_call: -
clone_size: -
v_call: TRBV6-4

cdr3_nt: TGTGCCAGCAGAGATAGGGGGGGGCCCGTTGAACAGCCCCAGCATTTT
cdr3_aa: CASRDRGGPVEQPQHF
j_call: TRBJ1-5
d_call: -
clone_size: -
v_call: TRBV6-6

cdr3_nt: TGTGCCAGCAGCCTAGGGGGCACAGATACGCAGTATTTT
cdr3_aa: CASSLGGTDTQYF
j_call: TRBJ2-3
d_call: -
clone_size: -
v_call: TRBV11-2

cdr3_nt: TGTGCCAGCAGTGAAGAGGGGGCTAGCAATCAGCCCCAGCATTTT
cdr3_aa: CASSEEGASNQPQHF
j_call: TRBJ1-5
d_call: TRBD1
clone_size: once
v_call: TRBV6-1

cdr3_nt: TGTGCCAGCAGCTTGGAAGCGGGACTAGCGGAAGAGACCCAGTACTTC
cdr3_aa: CASSLEAGLAEETQYF
j_call: TRBJ2-5
d_call: TRBD2
clone_size: -
v_call: TRBV5-4

cdr3_nt: TGTGCCAGCACCTCCGGGAACTATGGCTACACCTTC
cdr3_aa: CASTSGNYGYTF
j_call: TRBJ1-2
d_call: -
clone_size: -
v_call: TRBV7-8

cdr3_nt: TGTGCCAGCAGTTCGTTATCGCGACTAGCGGGAGTGGCCACCGGGGAGCTGTTTTTT
cdr3_aa: CASSSLSRLAGVATGELFF
j_call: TRBJ2-2
d_call: TRBD2
clone_size: few
v_call: TRBV28

cdr3_nt: TGTGCCAGCAGTTTAGCAGGGTACTTCCATCAGCCCCAGCATTTT
cdr3_aa: CASSLAGYFHQPQHF
j_call: TRBJ1-5
d_call: -
clone_size: -
v_call: TRBV28

cdr3_nt: TGTGCCAGTACCCACAGGACTAGCGGGACCGGGGAGCTGTTTTTT
cdr3_aa: CASTHRTSGTGELFF
j_call: TRBJ2-2
d_call: TRBD2
clone_size: -
v_call: TRBV19

cdr3_nt: TGTGCCAGCAGTTACAGCGGGTACAATGAGCAGTTCTTC
cdr3_aa: CASSYSGYNEQFF
j_call: TRBJ2-1
d_call: -
clone_size: -
v_call: TRBV6-5

cdr3_nt: TGTGCCAGCGGGGTGGGGATTTCTAGCGAGCAGTACTTC
cdr3_aa: CASGVGISSEQYF
j_call: TRBJ2-7
d_call: -
clone_size: -
v_call: TRBV27

cdr3_nt: TGTGCTAGTGCCGAAAGCGGGGCTAGCACAGATACGCAGTATTTT
cdr3_aa: CASAESGASTDTQYF
j_call: TRBJ2-3
d_call: TRBD2
clone_size: -
v_call: TRBV12-5

cdr3_nt: TGTGCCAGCAGCCTTTTCCCGGGGAGCGGAGCGTACGAGCAGTACTTC
cdr3_aa: CASSLFPGSGAYEQYF
j_call: TRBJ2-7
d_call: -
clone_size: -
v_call: TRBV16

cdr3_nt: TGTGCCATCAGTGAGTCGCCAGGGGGCGGTGGTGAAAAACTGTTTTTT
cdr3_aa: CAISESPGGGGEKLFF
j_call: TRBJ1-4
d_call: TRBD1
clone_size: -
v_call: TRBV10-3

cdr3_nt: TGTGCCAGCACTCCTAATGTGGACTATGGCTACACCTTC
cdr3_aa: CASTPNVDYGYTF
j_call: TRBJ1-2
d_call: -
clone_size: -
v_call: TRBV18

cdr3_nt: TGCGCCAGCAGAGTAGGTAGCACAGATACGCAGTATTTT
cdr3_aa: CASRVGSTDTQYF
j_call: TRBJ2-3
d_call: -
clone_size: -
v_call: TRBV10-2

cdr3_nt: TGTGCCAGCAGTTTATCGATGGAGGGGGTCGCCCACGAGCAGTACTTC
cdr3_aa: CASSLSMEGVAHEQYF
j_call: TRBJ2-7
d_call: -
clone_size: -
v_call: TRBV27

cdr3_nt: TGTGCCAGCACGTCGCGCCCAGGGGGCGAGCAGTACTTC
cdr3_aa: CASTSRPGGEQYF
j_call: TRBJ2-7
d_call: TRBD1
clone_size: once
v_call: TRBV6-5

cdr3_nt: TGTGCCAGCAGAACCGGGACAGGGGCCAGGAACACTGAAGCTTTCTTT
cdr3_aa: CASRTGTGARNTEAFF
j_call: TRBJ1-1
d_call: TRBD1
clone_size: -
v_call: TRBV6-6